A selection of T cell receptor beta chains follows, all from one sample in a study of CD8 T cells in Susac syndrome. TCRdb re-derived calls from the immunoSEQ multiplex PCR reads in MiXCR, one entry per CDR3 protein. The table lists fewer than 90,000 distinct CDR3 sequences, approximately 93% of them singletons, with approximately 0.9% in the top ten. Sequenced input: CD8+ T cells from PBMCs. These receptor sequences come from a human donor with Susac syndrome. Each CDR3 is given with its conserved first and last residue. A D gene is named only where the DNA matches it firmly. The listing skips clone size in some rows; elsewhere it reads once, few, many or a size class.

v_call	d_call	j_call	clone_size	cdr3_aa	cdr3_nt
TRBV9	TRBD1	TRBJ2-5	.	CASSVGTGGQETQYF	TGTGCCAGCAGCGTTGGGACAGGGGGCCAAGAGACCCAGTACTTC
TRBV6-1	TRBD1	TRBJ2-5	few	CASSPRTGVAQETQYF	TGTGCCAGCAGCCCTCGGACAGGCGTGGCCCAAGAGACCCAGTACTTC
TRBV4-3	.	TRBJ2-1	.	CASSDRDAVDPYNEQFF	TGCGCCAGCAGCGACCGGGACGCAGTAGACCCCTACAATGAGCAGTTCTTC
TRBV4-3	TRBD2	TRBJ2-1	.	CASSQDEWEGYNEQFF	TGCGCCAGCAGCCAAGATGAGTGGGAGGGCTACAATGAGCAGTTCTTC
TRBV30	.	TRBJ2-1	.	CTWIEGYEQFF	TGTACCTGGATTGAGGGTTATGAGCAGTTCTTC
TRBV28	.	TRBJ1-5	once	CASSLWVGNQPQHF	TGTGCCAGCAGTTTATGGGTTGGCAATCAGCCCCAGCATTTT
TRBV25-1	TRBD2	TRBJ2-7	.	CASSAWGLAGVYEQYF	TGTGCCAGCAGTGCCTGGGGACTAGCGGGAGTCTACGAGCAGTACTTC
TRBV4-2	.	TRBJ2-1	.	CASSQDSGNYNEQFF	TGTGCCAGCAGCCAAGATTCAGGGAACTACAATGAGCAGTTCTTC
TRBV15	TRBD2	TRBJ2-1	.	CATSFPLAVYNEQFF	TGTGCCACCAGCTTCCCCCTAGCGGTTTACAATGAGCAGTTCTTC
TRBV6-2/TRBV6-3	.	TRBJ2-5	once	CASSTPDGEGTQYF	TGTGCCAGCAGTACCCCGGACGGTGAGGGGACCCAGTACTTC
TRBV21-1	.	TRBJ2-1	.	CASSPDREESYNEQFF	TGTGCCAGCAGCCCCGACAGGGAGGAATCCTACAATGAGCAGTTCTTC
TRBV12-3/TRBV12-4	TRBD1	TRBJ1-5	.	CASSLVGDRARNQPQHF	TGTGCCAGCAGTTTAGTGGGGGACAGGGCACGCAATCAGCCCCAGCATTTT
TRBV5-6	TRBD1	TRBJ2-1	.	CASRLKTGSVPDEQFF	TGTGCCAGCAGGCTTAAGACAGGGAGTGTTCCAGATGAGCAGTTCTTC
TRBV29-1	TRBD1	TRBJ2-4	.	CSARTGDHGSGAKNIQYF	TGCAGCGCCCGGACAGGGGACCACGGGTCGGGAGCCAAAAACATTCAGTACTTC
TRBV30	.	TRBJ1-2	.	CAWSVSGYGYTF	TGTGCCTGGAGTGTATCCGGGTATGGCTACACCTTC
TRBV7-9	.	TRBJ2-1	.	CASSFIVDADNEQFF	TGTGCCAGCAGCTTCATCGTCGACGCCGACAATGAGCAGTTCTTC
TRBV6-5	.	TRBJ2-3	.	CASSYGQEDTQYF	TGTGCCAGCAGTTACGGTCAGGAGGATACGCAGTATTTT
TRBV23-1	TRBD1	TRBJ1-5	.	CASSQRDSFNSNQPQHF	TGCGCCAGCAGTCAACGGGACAGCTTCAATAGCAATCAGCCCCAGCATTTT
TRBV12-3/TRBV12-4	.	TRBJ2-1	.	CASKEDNEQFF	TGTGCCAGCAAGGAGGACAATGAGCAGTTCTTC
TRBV15	.	TRBJ2-3	.	CATSRDLLVLSTDTQYF	TGTGCCACCAGCAGAGATCTGTTGGTCTTAAGCACAGATACGCAGTATTTT
TRBV19	.	TRBJ2-3	.	CASSIRTASTDTQYF	TGTGCCAGTAGTATTCGGACTGCTAGCACAGATACGCAGTATTTT
TRBV7-9	.	TRBJ2-7	.	CASSLPLTGSAYEQYF	TGTGCCAGCAGCTTGCCACTAACTGGTTCCGCCTACGAGCAGTACTTC
TRBV30	TRBD1	TRBJ1-2	.	CAWSAWGQGNYGYTF	TGTGCCTGGAGTGCTTGGGGACAGGGGAACTATGGCTACACCTTC
TRBV7-2	.	TRBJ2-1	.	CASSLAGPYNEQFF	TGTGCCAGCAGCTTAGCGGGACCGTACAATGAGCAGTTCTTC
TRBV7-6	TRBD1	TRBJ2-4	.	CASSRDRVEDIQYF	TGTGCCAGCAGCCGAGACAGGGTAGAGGACATTCAGTACTTC
TRBV28	TRBD1	TRBJ1-5	.	CASVGLVGQGDQPQHF	TGTGCCAGCGTTGGGCTGGTGGGACAGGGGGATCAGCCCCAGCATTTT
TRBV7-8	.	TRBJ1-2	few	CASSSTTAYGYTF	TGTGCCAGCAGCTCAACAACTGCATATGGCTACACCTTC
TRBV19	TRBD2	TRBJ2-5	.	CASSMTGEAGGPETQYF	TGTGCCAGTAGTATGACAGGAGAAGCGGGGGGGCCGGAGACCCAGTACTTC
TRBV30	.	TRBJ2-7	once	CAWSNSGAFYEQYF	TGTGCCTGGAGTAACTCCGGGGCCTTCTACGAGCAGTACTTC
TRBV2	.	TRBJ2-1	.	CASREDSSFYNEQFF	TGTGCCAGCAGAGAGGACAGTTCCTTCTACAATGAGCAGTTCTTC
TRBV4-3	TRBD2	TRBJ2-7	once	CASSQDRGLAGGEQYF	TGCGCCAGCAGCCAAGATCGCGGACTAGCGGGAGGCGAGCAGTACTTC
TRBV7-2	TRBD2	TRBJ2-3	.	CASSLDASGDYTDTQYF	TGTGCCAGCAGCTTAGATGCTAGCGGGGACTACACAGATACGCAGTATTTT
TRBV24-1	.	TRBJ1-6	.	CATSRGPSGLNSPLHF	TGTGCCACCAGCCGAGGGCCCTCGGGGCTTAATTCACCCCTCCACTTT
TRBV30	.	TRBJ2-3	once	CAWSKGFSTDTQYF	TGTGCCTGGAGTAAGGGTTTCAGCACAGATACGCAGTATTTT
TRBV19	TRBD1	TRBJ1-1	.	CASSRWDRGDNTEAFF	TGTGCCAGTAGTAGGTGGGACAGGGGAGATAACACTGAAGCTTTCTTT
TRBV4-3	.	TRBJ1-2	.	CASSQDRADLGGYTF	TGCGCCAGCAGCCAAGATCGGGCGGACTTGGGAGGCTACACCTTC
TRBV5-6	.	TRBJ1-2	.	CASSLEGPLKTNYGYTF	TGTGCCAGCAGCTTGGAGGGTCCACTCAAAACCAACTATGGCTACACCTTC
TRBV3-1	.	TRBJ2-1	.	CASSQDGGYSNEQFF	TGTGCCAGCAGCCAAGATGGAGGGTATAGTAATGAGCAGTTCTTC
TRBV13	.	TRBJ1-2	.	CASSLGRQVDGYTF	TGTGCCAGCAGCTTAGGCCGACAGGTTGATGGCTACACCTTC
TRBV29-1	TRBD2	TRBJ2-1	.	CSVVQRGGPNEQFF	TGCAGCGTTGTGCAGCGGGGGGGCCCTAATGAGCAGTTCTTC
TRBV6-1	TRBD2	TRBJ2-7	.	CASSEWTSGGYEQYF	TGTGCCAGCAGTGAATGGACTAGCGGGGGATACGAGCAGTACTTC
TRBV29-1	.	TRBJ2-1	.	CSVSGDEQFF	TGCAGCGTTTCAGGGGATGAGCAGTTCTTC
TRBV6-2/TRBV6-3	.	TRBJ2-3	.	CASLGGADTQYF	TGTGCCAGCCTCGGAGGTGCAGATACGCAGTATTTT
TRBV7-3	TRBD2	TRBJ2-6	.	CASSLSLAGEFGANVLTF	TGTGCCAGCAGCTTATCACTAGCGGGAGAGTTTGGGGCCAACGTCCTGACTTTC
TRBV28	TRBD1	TRBJ2-5	.	CASSFPAHPRTGYQETQYF	TGTGCCAGCAGTTTTCCTGCACACCCTAGGACAGGATACCAAGAGACCCAGTACTTC
TRBV23-1	TRBD1	TRBJ1-2	once	CASMGQAYGYTF	TGCGCCAGCATGGGACAGGCCTATGGCTACACCTTC
TRBV15	TRBD2	TRBJ2-3	once	CATSGASGGTDTQYF	TGTGCCACCAGTGGTGCTAGCGGGGGGACTGATACGCAGTATTTT
TRBV29-1	.	TRBJ2-7	.	CSVEAENEQYF	TGCAGCGTTGAAGCCGAAAACGAGCAGTACTTC
TRBV15	.	TRBJ1-1	.	CATSRPSNTEAFF	TGTGCCACCAGCAGACCCTCGAACACTGAAGCTTTCTTT
TRBV12-3/TRBV12-4	.	TRBJ1-3	once	CASSDYSGNTIYF	TGTGCCAGCAGTGATTACTCTGGAAACACCATATATTTT
TRBV7-9	.	TRBJ2-1	.	CASSRQVEGGEQFF	TGTGCCAGCAGCCGCCAGGTGGAGGGAGGTGAGCAGTTCTTC
TRBV6-5	TRBD2	TRBJ2-1	.	CASSPGLASNNEQFF	TGTGCCAGCAGTCCGGGACTAGCGAGTAACAATGAGCAGTTCTTC
TRBV3-1	TRBD1	TRBJ2-1	.	CASSQEVGTVEQFF	TGTGCCAGCAGCCAAGAGGTAGGGACAGTTGAGCAGTTCTTC
TRBV15	TRBD1	TRBJ2-7	.	CATSEGAGGYEQYF	TGTGCCACCAGCGAGGGGGCAGGAGGCTACGAGCAGTACTTC
TRBV20-1	.	TRBJ1-1	.	CRTDGPLSNTEAFF	TGCAGGACCGACGGACCGCTATCGAACACTGAAGCTTTCTTT
TRBV2	TRBD1	TRBJ1-5	.	CASSSGTGESKPQHF	TGTGCCAGCAGTTCCGGGACAGGGGAGTCTAAGCCCCAGCATTTT
TRBV29-1	.	TRBJ1-6	.	CSTSGGHSPLHF	TGCAGCACGAGTGGCGGGCATTCACCCCTCCACTTT
TRBV24-1	TRBD1	TRBJ2-7	.	CATSVGTGGYEQYF	TGTGCCACCAGTGTGGGGACAGGGGGCTACGAGCAGTACTTC
TRBV4-1	.	TRBJ2-1	.	CASSLAGTTPNEQFF	TGCGCCAGCAGCTTGGCCGGGACAACACCCAATGAGCAGTTCTTC
TRBV12-5	.	TRBJ2-5	once	CASGLGLEETQYF	TGTGCTAGTGGTTTGGGACTTGAAGAGACCCAGTACTTC